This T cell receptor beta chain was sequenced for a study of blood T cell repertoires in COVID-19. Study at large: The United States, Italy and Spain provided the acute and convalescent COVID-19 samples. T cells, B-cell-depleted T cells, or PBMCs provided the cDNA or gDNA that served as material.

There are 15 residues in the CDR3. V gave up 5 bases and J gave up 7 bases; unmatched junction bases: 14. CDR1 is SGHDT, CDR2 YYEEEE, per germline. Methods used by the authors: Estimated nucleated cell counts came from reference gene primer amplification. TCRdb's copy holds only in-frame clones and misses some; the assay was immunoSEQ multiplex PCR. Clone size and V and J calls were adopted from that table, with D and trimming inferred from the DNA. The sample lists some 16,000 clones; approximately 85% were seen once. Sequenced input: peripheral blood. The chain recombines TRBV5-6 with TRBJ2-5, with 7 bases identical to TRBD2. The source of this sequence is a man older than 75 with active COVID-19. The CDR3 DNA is TGTGCCAGCAGTAAAACTAGCGCGGGCGCGAGGACCCAGTACTTC. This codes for CASSKTSAGARTQYF.